Listed below are T cell receptor beta chains from one sample, sequenced in a study of T cell responses to AZD1222 COVID-19 vaccine. Only in-frame clones appear in the TCRdb table, and some are missing; sequencing was by immunoSEQ multiplex PCR. The sample holds over 130,000 clones, 89% seen once. Sample: peripheral blood, taken on day 0 of AZD1222 vaccination. These receptor sequences come from an adult in good health. The CDR3 runs from the conserved cysteine through the conserved F or W. The order of the fields is D gene, clone size, V gene, J gene, CDR3 length, CDR3 DNA, CDR3 protein. D genes are given only for firm matches. Some rows mark clone size as missing; the rest say once, few, many or name a class of expanded clone.

>TRBD2|.|TRBV5-5|TRBJ2-1|15
TGTGCCAGCAGCTTCTCGAGCGGGAGGTACAATGAGCAGTTCTTC
CASSFSSGRYNEQFF
>TRBD1|.|TRBV6-2/TRBV6-3|TRBJ1-4|17
TGTGCCAGCAGTTACTCGTTTCAGACAGGGGGAGGAGAAAAACTGTTTTTT
CASSYSFQTGGGEKLFF
>.|.|TRBV3-1/TRBV3-2|TRBJ1-5|14
TGTGCCAGCAGCCAAGGACAGGTTGGTTGGCCCCAGCATTTT
CASSQGQVGWPQHF
>.|.|TRBV11-2|TRBJ2-3|17
TGTGCCAGCAGCTTAGCCGGGTGGCAGAAGAGCTCAGATACGCAGTATTTT
CASSLAGWQKSSDTQYF
>.|.|TRBV19|TRBJ1-4|15
TGTGCCAGTAGTATAGGGGGCAGGCCGGATGAAAAACTGTTTTTT
CASSIGGRPDEKLFF
>.|.|TRBV5-1|TRBJ1-1|13
TGCGCCAGCAGCTTGCGTTGGGACACTGAAGCTTTCTTT
CASSLRWDTEAFF
>.|.|TRBV7-2|TRBJ1-2|18
TGTGCCAGCAGCTTCCCCCCAAGGCCGGACCAAGATTACTATGGCTACACCTTC
CASSFPPRPDQDYYGYTF
>.|.|TRBV19|TRBJ1-1|13
TGTGCCACCACTTTTGCCTCGAACACTGAAGCTTTCTTT
CATTFASNTEAFF
>.|.|TRBV5-1|TRBJ2-7|13
TGCGCCAGCAGCGTGGACGGTCCCTACGAGCAGTACTTC
CASSVDGPYEQYF
>.|.|TRBV4-2|TRBJ2-1|12
TGTGCCAGCAGCCACAACGAGTTTGAGCAGTTCTTC
CASSHNEFEQFF
>TRBD1|few|TRBV27|TRBJ1-1|14
TGTGCCAGCAGTCGGGACAGGGGACTGAAGGAGGCTTTCTTT
CASSRDRGLKEAFF
>.|.|TRBV28|TRBJ2-2|14
TGTGCCAGCTCGGGCCTGGCGAACACCGGGGAGCTGTTTTTT
CASSGLANTGELFF
>TRBD2|.|TRBV6-1|TRBJ2-1|16
TGTGCCAGCAGTGACCTGCGCGGGAGGCTTGGAAATGAGCAGTTCTTC
CASSDLRGRLGNEQFF
>.|once|TRBV4-1|TRBJ1-2|15
TGCGCCAGCAGCCAAGAATACCCGGGGGCGGTTGGCTACACCTTC
CASSQEYPGAVGYTF